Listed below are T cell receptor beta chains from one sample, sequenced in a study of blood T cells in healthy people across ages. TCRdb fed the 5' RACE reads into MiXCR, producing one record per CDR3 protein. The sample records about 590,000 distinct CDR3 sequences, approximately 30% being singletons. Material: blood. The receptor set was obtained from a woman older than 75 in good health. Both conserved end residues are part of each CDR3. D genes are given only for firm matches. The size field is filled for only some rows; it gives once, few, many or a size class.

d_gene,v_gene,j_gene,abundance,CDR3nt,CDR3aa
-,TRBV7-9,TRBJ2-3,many,TGTGCCAGCAGCCGAAACGCGGGGCGTACGCAGTATTTT,CASSRNAGRTQYF
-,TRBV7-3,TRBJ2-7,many,TGTGCCAGCAGCTTAGGGCGGGATAACGAGCAGTACTTC,CASSLGRDNEQYF
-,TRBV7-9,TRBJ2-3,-,TGTGTCAGCAGCTTAGAAGGGAAAGGGACAGATACGCAGTATTTT,CVSSLEGKGTDTQYF
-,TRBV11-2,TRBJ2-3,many,TGTGCCAGCAGCTTAGATCCCACTACGAGCACAGATACGCAGTATTTT,CASSLDPTTSTDTQYF
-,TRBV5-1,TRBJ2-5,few,TGCGCCAGCAGCGCAGGGTACAATGAGCAGTACTTC,CASSAGYNEQYF
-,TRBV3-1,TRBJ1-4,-,TGTGCCAGCAGCCAAGGGGGAAAACTGTTTTTT,CASSQGGKLFF
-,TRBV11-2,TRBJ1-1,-,TGTGCCAGCAGCCCCCTAAGGGGCCAGACAAGAGCTTTCTTT,CASSPLRGQTRAFF
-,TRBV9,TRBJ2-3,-,TGTGCCAGCAGCATGCAGCCCAGGAGCACAGATACGCAGTATTTT,CASSMQPRSTDTQYF
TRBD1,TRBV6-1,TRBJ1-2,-,TGTGCCAGCAGTGGATTCTCCGGGACACAGGGGCGCTACACCTTC,CASSGFSGTQGRYTF
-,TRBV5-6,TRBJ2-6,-,TGTGCCATCGGGATCCTGGGAGCCAACGTCCTGACTTTC,CAIGILGANVLTF
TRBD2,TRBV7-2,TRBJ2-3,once,TGTGCCAGCAGCCTCAGACTAGCGGGGGGGCCGGGGGGTACGCAGTATTTT,CASSLRLAGGPGGTQYF
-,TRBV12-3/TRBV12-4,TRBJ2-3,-,TGTGCCAGCAGTTGGGTGCGAGCAGATGCGCAGTATTTT,CASSWVRADAQYF
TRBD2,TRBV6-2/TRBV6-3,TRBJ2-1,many,TGTGCCAGCAGTTACTCGGGCGGGGGGCCGCTCATCTCCAATGAGCAGTTCTTC,CASSYSGGGPLISNEQFF